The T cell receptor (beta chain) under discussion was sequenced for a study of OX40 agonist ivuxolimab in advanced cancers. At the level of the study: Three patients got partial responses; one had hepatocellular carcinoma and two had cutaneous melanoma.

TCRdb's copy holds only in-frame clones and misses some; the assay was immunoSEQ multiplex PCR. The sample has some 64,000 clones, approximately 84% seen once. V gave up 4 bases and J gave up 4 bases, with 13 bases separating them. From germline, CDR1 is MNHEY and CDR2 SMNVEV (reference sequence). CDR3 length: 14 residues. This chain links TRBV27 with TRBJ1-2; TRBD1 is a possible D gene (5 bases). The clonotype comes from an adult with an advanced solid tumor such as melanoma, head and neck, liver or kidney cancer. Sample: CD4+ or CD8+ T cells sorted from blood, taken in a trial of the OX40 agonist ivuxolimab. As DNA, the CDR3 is TGTGCCAGCAGTTCGGACTTGGGGGTCTATGGCTACACCTTC. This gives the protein CASSSDLGVYGYTF.